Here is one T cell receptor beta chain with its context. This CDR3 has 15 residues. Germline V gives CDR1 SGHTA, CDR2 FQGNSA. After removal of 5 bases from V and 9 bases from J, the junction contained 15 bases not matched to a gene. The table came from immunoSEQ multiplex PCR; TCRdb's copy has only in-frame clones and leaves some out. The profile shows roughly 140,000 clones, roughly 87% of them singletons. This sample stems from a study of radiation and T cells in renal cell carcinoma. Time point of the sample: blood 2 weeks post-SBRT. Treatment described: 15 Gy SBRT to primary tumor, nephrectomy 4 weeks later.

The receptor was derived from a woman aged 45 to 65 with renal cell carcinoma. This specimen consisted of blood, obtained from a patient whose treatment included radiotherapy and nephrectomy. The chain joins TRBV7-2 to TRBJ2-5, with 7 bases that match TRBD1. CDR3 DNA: TGTGCCAGCAGCCTCTCGGGACAGCCACCCCACGCCCAGTACTTC. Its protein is CASSLSGQPPHAQYF.